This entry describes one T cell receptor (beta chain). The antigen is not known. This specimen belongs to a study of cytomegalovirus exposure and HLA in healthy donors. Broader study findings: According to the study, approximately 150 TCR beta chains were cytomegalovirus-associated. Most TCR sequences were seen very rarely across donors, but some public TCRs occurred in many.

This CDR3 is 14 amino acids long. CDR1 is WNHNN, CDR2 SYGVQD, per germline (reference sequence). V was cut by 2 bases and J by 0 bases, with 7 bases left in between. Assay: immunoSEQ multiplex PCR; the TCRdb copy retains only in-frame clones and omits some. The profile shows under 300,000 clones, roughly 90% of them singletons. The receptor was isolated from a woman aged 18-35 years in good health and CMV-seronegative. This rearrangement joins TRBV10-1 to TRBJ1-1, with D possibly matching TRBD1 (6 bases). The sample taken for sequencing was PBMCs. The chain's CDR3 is CASSEDRLNTEAFF. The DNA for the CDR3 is TGCGCCAGCAGTGAGGACAGGCTGAACACTGAAGCTTTCTTT.